The TCR beta chain under discussion was sequenced for a study of shared clonotypes between healthy human individuals. After removal of 4 bases from V and 2 bases from J, the junction contained 14 bases not matched to a gene. Germline V lookup: CDR1 MNHNS, CDR2 SASEGT. The CDR3 is 19 amino acids. With respect to this clone: Its antigen remains unknown.

Assay: immunoSEQ multiplex PCR; the TCRdb copy retains only in-frame clones and omits some. Here the sample spans hundreds of thousands of clones, 73% being singletons. Broader study findings: Deeper or shallower sequencing was expected to change how clonotypes are shared among donors. Clonotypes that were shared across a handful of donors made up around 5% of naive CD4 clonotypes.

The sequence was obtained from a man aged 25-45 years in good health. The sample taken for sequencing was memory CD4+ T cells sorted from blood. As to subset: CD45RA-negative fraction. This rearrangement joins TRBV6-1 to TRBJ2-7, with TRBD2 identical over 13 bases. In DNA, the CDR3 is TGTGCCAGCAGTGTCTATGGGGACAGGGGGACTAGCGGGACCTACGAGCAGTACTTC. This sequence encodes CASSVYGDRGTSGTYEQYF.